The 18 T cell receptor beta chains reported below all come from one sample, sequenced in a study of blood T cell repertoires in COVID-19. The protocol was immunoSEQ multiplex PCR, while the TCRdb copy is restricted to in-frame clones and leaves out a portion. The sample includes 150,000 to 200,000 clones, about 86% seen only once; the top ten take almost 1%. The sequencing input was peripheral blood. These receptors were obtained from a man aged 18 to 35 with acute or convalescent COVID-19.

This clone is a singleton in its sample. The rearrangement links TRBV11-2 to TRBJ2-1; TRBD2 matches at 7 bases. The CDR3 runs 16 residues. Per germline, CDR1 SGHAT and CDR2 FQNNGV. V gave up 5 bases and J gave up 0 bases; unmatched junction bases: 7. This chain's CDR3 is CASSLPRGSSYNEQFF. The CDR3 region has the DNA TGTGCCAGCAGCCTCCCGCGGGGGAGCTCCTACAATGAGCAGTTCTTC.

The chain uses TRBV6-4 and TRBJ1-1; the D gene is possibly TRBD1 (6 bases). This CDR3 is 13 amino acids long. V gave up 6 bases and J gave up 3 bases, with 11 bases separating them. The germline gives CDR1 MRHNA, CDR2 SNTAGT. The CDR3 region has the DNA TGTGCCAGCAGGAAAACAGGGTACACTGAAGCTTTCTTT. Translating gives CASRKTGYTEAFF.

This chain uses TRBV7-7 with TRBJ2-1; D is possibly TRBD2 (6 bases). The CDR3 contains 15 residues. The germline gives CDR1 SSHAT, CDR2 FNYEAQ (reference sequence). Trimming took off 5 bases at V and 5 bases at J, with 16 bases between the two ends. The CDR3 DNA is TGTGCCAGCAGCACAGGTGGGACTTCACACAATGAGCAGTTCTTC. This codes for CASSTGGTSHNEQFF.

The chain is built from TRBV6-5 and TRBJ1-6, with D hard to call. Germline CDR1 reads MNHEY; CDR2 reads SVGAGI. Trimming left V 8 bases short and J 3 bases short, with 11 bases between. The CDR3 contains 14 residues. The CDR3: CASGRGNYNSPLHF. The CDR3 region has the DNA TGTGCCAGCGGCCGGGGTAACTATAATTCACCCCTCCACTTT.

The chain recombines TRBV28 with TRBJ1-6; TRBD1 aligns across 7 bases. V gave up 6 bases and J gave up 9 bases; unmatched junction bases: 17. This CDR3 spans 17 amino acids. In germline, CDR1 is MDHEN, CDR2 SYDVKM. The chain's CDR3 is CASRSPGQSVTGSPLHF. CDR3 nucleotide sequence: TGTGCCAGCAGGTCTCCGGGACAGTCTGTGACAGGTTCACCCCTCCACTTT.

The chain is built from TRBV10-3 and TRBJ2-1; possibly TRBD2 for D (6 bases). V gave up 5 bases and J gave up 6 bases, with 20 bases separating them. The germline gives CDR1 ENHRY, CDR2 SYGVKD. The CDR3 is 16 residues long. DNA for the CDR3: TGTGCCATCAGTCCGGCGGGAACGGCGGGGCGCAATGAGCAGTTCTTC. This translates into CAISPAGTAGRNEQFF.

This clone has just a few counts. The chain recombines TRBV11-2 with TRBJ2-7; D may be TRBD1 (6 bases). With 10 bases removed from V and 4 bases from J, the gap between germline ends came to 14 bases. The germline V gene has CDR1 SGHAT and CDR2 FQNNGV. The CDR3 is made up of 12 amino acids. CDR3 in DNA: TGTGCCAACCGGGACATTCGATACGAGCAGTACTTC. It encodes CANRDIRYEQYF.

This clone was recorded only once. The V and J genes are TRBV7-3 and TRBJ1-1; a weak D match, TRBD1 (5 bases). This CDR3 contains 13 residues. From germline, CDR1 is SGHTA and CDR2 FQGTGA. With 0 bases removed from V and 4 bases from J, the gap between germline ends came to 6 bases. CDR3 DNA sequence: TGTGCCAGCAGCTTAACAGGGGTCACTGAAGCTTTCTTT. Translated, it gives CASSLTGVTEAFF.

The V call is TRBV27, the J call TRBJ1-3, with TRBD1 matching 9 bases. The CDR3 runs 17 residues. Germline values: CDR1 MNHEY, CDR2 SMNVEV (reference sequence). Losses at the gene ends were 3 bases for V and 0 bases for J; bases not matched to a gene: 6. This CDR3 reads CASSFPGTGSSGNTIYF. CDR3 DNA: TGTGCCAGCAGTTTCCCCGGGACAGGGTCCTCTGGAAACACCATATATTTT.

The rearrangement uses TRBV5-1 and TRBJ2-1, with 9 bases fitting TRBD2. The junction had 6 bases not matched to a gene; V was cut back by 4 bases and J by 1 base. CDR1 is SGHRS and CDR2 is YFSETQ in the germline V gene. This CDR3 spans 16 amino acids. The CDR3 bases are TGCGCCAGCAGCCGTAAGACTAGCGGATCCTACAATGAGCAGTTCTTC. This translates into CASSRKTSGSYNEQFF.

The chain links TRBV10-1 to TRBJ2-2; D gene unclear. Looked up from germline, CDR1 is WNHNN and CDR2 is SYGVQD (reference sequence). The germline V and J ends were trimmed by 3 bases and 5 bases, with 7 bases remaining between them. The CDR3 has 13 residues. CDR3 sequence reads: CASSEARTGELFF. The CDR3 DNA reads as TGCGCCAGCAGTGAAGCTAGAACCGGGGAGCTGTTTTTT.

The chain has TRBV15 and TRBJ2-1, with TRBD2 identical over 8 bases. V lost 0 bases and J lost 2; bases outside the gene matches: 3. Germline CDR1 is LNHNV and CDR2 is YYDKDF (reference sequence). CDR3 size: 16 residues. CDR3 amino acids: CATSRDGSGTYNEQFF. In nucleotides, the CDR3 is TGTGCCACCAGCAGAGATGGTAGCGGGACCTACAATGAGCAGTTCTTC.

The J gene is TRBJ2-2, the V gene TRBV11-2, with 10 positions matching TRBD2. CDR1 and CDR2 (germline): SGHAT, FQNNGV. V lost 5 bases and J lost 6; bases outside the gene matches: 6. This CDR3 spans 15 amino acids. CDR3: CASSHLAGVAGELFF. CDR3 sequence (DNA): TGTGCCAGCAGCCACCTAGCGGGGGTGGCCGGGGAGCTGTTTTTT.

J is TRBJ1-1 and V is TRBV9; D remains unclear. Germline values: CDR1 SGDLS, CDR2 YYNGEE. CDR3 size: 15 residues. The ends were cut back, 4 bases at V and 0 bases at J, with 13 bases in the middle. The CDR3 here is CASSPRVSMNTEAFF. The DNA of the CDR3 is TGTGCCAGCAGCCCCCGGGTTTCAATGAACACTGAAGCTTTCTTT.

The rearrangement joins TRBV5-1 to TRBJ1-2, with TRBD1 matching 7 bases. The CDR3 runs 14 residues. The V segment lost 4 bases and the J segment 8 bases; nucleotides outside the gene matches: 11. Germline CDR1 is SGHRS and CDR2 is YFSETQ. The CDR3, as DNA: TGCGCCAGCAGCACAACCGGGACAGTGGGCGGCTACACCTTC. Protein: CASSTTGTVGGYTF.

The table lists this clone with a few counts. J is TRBJ1-2 and V is TRBV30; 7 positions match TRBD1. CDR1 GTSNPN and CDR2 SVGIG come from the germline V gene (reference sequence). The V gene end was trimmed by 3 bases and the J gene end by 4 bases; junction bases not matched to a gene: 8. This CDR3 is 14 amino acids long. DNA of the CDR3: TGTGCCTGGAGGGGCATCAGGGGGAGCTATGGCTACACCTTC. It encodes CAWRGIRGSYGYTF.

CDR3 in amino acids: CSVPGTPLTGELFF. In nucleotides, the CDR3 is TGCAGCGTGCCCGGGACACCACTCACCGGGGAGCTGTTTTTT. The rearrangement links TRBV29-1 to TRBJ2-2, with a possible D match to TRBD1 (6 bases). The V end was cut by 6 bases, the J end by 4 bases, with 15 bases between. This CDR3 region has 14 residues. CDR1 and CDR2 (germline): SQVTM, ANQGSEA.

The chain couples TRBV30 to TRBJ1-5, with unresolved D. The CDR3 is 13 amino acids. With 0 bases removed from V and 4 bases from J, the gap between germline ends came to 7 bases. Germline CDR1 reads GTSNPN; CDR2 reads SVGIG (reference sequence). DNA for the CDR3: TGTGCCTGGAGTGTACTCAAGAATCAGCCCCAGCATTTT. Its protein is CAWSVLKNQPQHF.